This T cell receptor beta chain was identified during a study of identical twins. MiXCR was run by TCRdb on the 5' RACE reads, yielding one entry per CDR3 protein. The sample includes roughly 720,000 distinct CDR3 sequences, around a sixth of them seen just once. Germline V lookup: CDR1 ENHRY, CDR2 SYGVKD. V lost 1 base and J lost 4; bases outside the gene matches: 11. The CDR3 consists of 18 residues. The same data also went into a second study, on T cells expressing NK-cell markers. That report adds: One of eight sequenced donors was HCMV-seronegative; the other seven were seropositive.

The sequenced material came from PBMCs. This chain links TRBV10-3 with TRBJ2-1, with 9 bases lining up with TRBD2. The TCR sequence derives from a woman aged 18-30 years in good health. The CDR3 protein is CAISEFNDRTSEYNEQFF. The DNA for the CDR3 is TGTGCCATCAGTGAGTTCAACGATCGGACTAGCGAATACAATGAGCAGTTCTTC.